Sequencing of this TCR beta chain was carried out in a study of T cells in Graves' hyperthyroidism and ophthalmopathy. Background on the study: Once the initial diagnosis was made, peripheral blood was obtained before any treatment.

The sample holds a few counts of this clonotype. Amplification yielded TCR beta CDR3 regions, with RNA transcripts as the source. A set of HTBI primers served as the primers for a first-round RT-PCR of the TCR CDR3. TCRdb reprocessed the multiplex PCR reads via MiXCR and lists one record per CDR3 protein. The table shows about 560,000 distinct CDR3 sequences, with over 15% occurring only once. The CDR3 extends over 14 amino acids. Deletions cut 1 base from V and 3 bases from J, with 10 bases between. CDR1 is SGHVS, CDR2 FQNEAQ, per germline. Each 10 ml fresh peripheral blood draw supplied the PBMCs. The chain joins TRBV7-8 to TRBJ2-7; TRBD1 is a possible D gene (5 bases). Sequenced: blood. This clonotype originated in a woman aged 18 to 35 with Graves' hyperthyroidism. The CDR3 reads CASSLEGRDYEQYF. The CDR3 region has the DNA TGTGCCAGCAGCTTAGAAGGCAGGGACTACGAGCAGTACTTC.